These 14 T cell receptor beta chains share one sample of origin, sequenced in a study of blood T cell repertoires in COVID-19. Produced via immunoSEQ multiplex PCR; TCRdb's table is partial and in-frame only. The profile shows just over 50,000 clones, 85% to 90% of them singletons. Sequencing input: peripheral blood. The receptors shown here come from a man between 70 and 80 years old with acute or convalescent COVID-19.

V usage is TRBV3-1 (or the pseudogene TRBV3-2) and J usage is TRBJ1-1, with D possibly being TRBD1 (5 bases). Per the germline V gene, CDR1 is LGHDT and CDR2 is YNNKEL (reference sequence). The CDR3 covers 13 residues. V was shortened by 6 bases and J by 3 bases, with 11 bases between the two germline ends. The chain's CDR3 is CASSPWGDTEAFF. In DNA, the CDR3 is TGTGCCAGCAGTCCCTGGGGGGACACTGAAGCTTTCTTT.

This clone appeared once. J is TRBJ2-1 and V is TRBV7-8; the match to TRBD2 covers 14 bases. The CDR3 consists of 20 residues. The V gene end was trimmed by 6 bases and the J gene end by 9 bases; junction bases not matched to a gene: 22. CDR1 is SGHVS, CDR2 FQNEAQ, per germline. Written as DNA, the CDR3 is TGTGCCAGCAGGCAAACTACCGGGACTAGCGGGAGAATTGGGCTGGTTGAGCAGTTCTTC. Its protein is CASRQTTGTSGRIGLVEQFF.

The rearrangement links TRBV2 to TRBJ1-5; D may be TRBD1 (6 bases). Germline-derived CDR1 and CDR2 are SNHLY and FYNNEI. CDR3 length: 13 amino acids. The ends were cut back, 7 bases at V and 10 bases at J, with 17 bases in the middle. CDR3 coding DNA: TGTGCCAGCAAAGCCGAAGGGGGTGGTCCCCAGCATTTT. Encoded protein: CASKAEGGGPQHF.

This chain connects TRBV5-1 to TRBJ2-5; weak D call: TRBD2 (5 bases). The CDR3 contains 15 residues. In germline, CDR1 is SGHRS, CDR2 YFSETQ. The V end lost 0 bases, the J end lost 5 bases, and 14 bases lay between the germline ends. The CDR3 nucleotides read TGCGCCAGCAGCTTGGGACTACGGGGTGCGGAGACCCAGTACTTC. Encoded protein: CASSLGLRGAETQYF.

The chain uses TRBV2 and TRBJ1-3, with 9 bases that match TRBD1. The trim removed 3 bases at V and 1 base at J, leaving 10 bases unmatched. This CDR3 region has 18 residues. In germline, CDR1 is SNHLY, CDR2 FYNNEI. The CDR3 DNA follows: TGTGCCAGCAGTGATCCCGGGACAGGGATAGTGTCTGGAAACACCATATATTTT. It translates to CASSDPGTGIVSGNTIYF.

On this clone: Other DNA sequences of this sample code for an identical CDR3. The chain employs TRBV4-1 and TRBJ2-7; 8 bases agree with TRBD1. The CDR3 spans 13 residues. With V trimmed by 9 bases and J by 3 bases, 7 bases remained unmatched. Germline CDR1 MGHRA, CDR2 YSYEKL. The CDR3 DNA reads TGCGCCAGTAGCGCGACAGGGGTCTACGAGCAGTACTTC. This sequence encodes CASSATGVYEQYF.

The chain links TRBV7-6 to TRBJ1-2; possible D gene TRBD1, 5 bases. The V end lost 6 bases, the J end lost 8 bases, and 16 bases lay between the germline ends. Germline CDR1 reads SGHVS; CDR2 reads FNYEAQ. This CDR3 contains 13 residues. In DNA, the CDR3 is TGTGCCAGCAGTCCCGGGGGGACGTGGGGCTACACCTTC. Translating it yields CASSPGGTWGYTF.

This chain uses TRBV4-3 with TRBJ2-2, with TRBD2 matching over 12 bases. Losses at the gene ends were 3 bases for V and 8 bases for J; bases not matched to a gene: 7. This CDR3 spans 16 amino acids. Germline-derived CDR1 and CDR2 are LGHNA and YSLEER. Here the CDR3 reads CASSHRLAGAGGELFF. The CDR3, as DNA: TGCGCCAGCAGCCACAGACTAGCGGGAGCAGGTGGGGAGCTGTTTTTT.

This clone has only one observation. This sequence joins TRBV6-5 and TRBJ1-1; D call uncertain. The CDR3 runs 14 residues. Trimming took off 0 bases at V and 4 bases at J, with 9 bases between the two ends. Germline CDR1 reads MNHEY; CDR2 reads SVGAGI. CDR3 protein: CASSYSKAGTEAFF. For the CDR3, the DNA is TGTGCCAGCAGTTACTCGAAGGCGGGCACTGAAGCTTTCTTT.

The rearrangement joins TRBV4-1 to TRBJ1-2; D not resolved. The CDR3 totals 12 residues. The germline V gene encodes CDR1 MGHRA and CDR2 YSYEKL. V lost 0 bases, J lost 4 bases, and 3 bases lay in between. The CDR3 coding sequence is TGCGCCAGCAGCCAAGATCGCTATGGCTACACCTTC. Translation: CASSQDRYGYTF.

The J gene is TRBJ2-5, the V gene TRBV3-1 (or the pseudogene TRBV3-2), with TRBD2 matching over 11 bases. CDR3 length equals 18 residues. V shed 4 bases and J 3 bases; nucleotides not matched to a gene: 13. CDR1 LGHDT and CDR2 YNNKEL come from the germline V gene (reference sequence). For the CDR3, the DNA is TGTGCCAGCAGCCTAAATAGGCTAGCGGGAGGACTGAAAGAGACCCAGTACTTC. Amino acids: CASSLNRLAGGLKETQYF.

This clone was detected only a few times. The CDR3 protein is CASSLILSSGNTIYF. The CDR3 region has the DNA TGTGCCAGCAGCTTAATACTTTCCTCTGGAAACACCATATATTTT. J is TRBJ1-3 and V is TRBV7-9; no clear D. The CDR3 totals 15 residues. The germline CDR1 and CDR2 sequences are SEHNR and FQNEAQ (reference sequence). Trimming removed 2 bases from V and 0 bases from J, with 8 bases in between.

This chain joins TRBV9 and TRBJ1-2, with 8 bases that match TRBD1. V dropped 0 bases and J dropped 4; count of bases not matched to a gene: 5. Per germline, CDR1 SGDLS and CDR2 YYNGEE. The CDR3 length is 15 residues. The CDR3: CASSVAGQGSYGYTF. CDR3 in DNA: TGTGCCAGCAGCGTAGCTGGACAGGGATCCTATGGCTACACCTTC.

This clone occurred a few times. This chain connects TRBV27 to TRBJ1-1, with D possibly matching TRBD1 (5 bases). The CDR3 extends over 11 amino acids. Germline loops: CDR1 MNHEY, CDR2 SMNVEV (reference sequence). The V end lost 7 bases, the J end lost 6 bases, and 9 bases lay between the germline ends. The CDR3 DNA reads as TGTGCCAGCACGCAAGGGGCTGAAGCTTTCTTT. Its protein product is CASTQGAEAFF.